The rows below give T cell receptor beta chains drawn from one sample of a study of CD8+CD57+ T cells in acquired aplastic anemia. TCRdb independently ran MiXCR on the reads; one entry per CDR3 protein. The sample has some 150,000 distinct CDR3 sequences, around 75% seen once; the top ten hold around 45%. Material: sorted CD4+, CD8+, or CD8+CD57+ T cells (not recorded which) from PBMCs. Every receptor here comes from a human donor with aplastic anemia. CDR3s include the opening cysteine and the closing phenylalanine or tryptophan.

>TRBJ1-3|TRBV19
CASNDPGQGNTIYF
>TRBJ2-3|TRBV24-1
CATQDSYTDTQYF
>TRBJ2-2|TRBV20-1
CSARAGHLNTGELFF
>TRBJ1-6|TRBV9
CASSVPNSTGSYNSPLHF
>TRBJ1-1|TRBV6-4
CASSDSKGTSTEAFF
>TRBJ2-2|TRBV7-8
CASSLGFESNTGELFF
>TRBJ1-1|TRBV29-1
CSVVVSVLRNTEAFF
>TRBJ1-1|TRBV5-5
CASSNGQPNTEAFF
>TRBJ2-7|TRBV2
CASSVGVRQPSPYEQYF
>TRBJ1-2|TRBV6-4
CASSFSTDANYGYTF
>TRBJ1-2|TRBV29-1
CSVDTRYGYTF
>TRBJ2-7|TRBV10-1
CASSPGLANSYEQYF
>TRBJ1-1|TRBV7-9
CASSLASEDLRPQAFF
>TRBJ2-7|TRBV19
CASSRAGEASYEQYF
>TRBJ2-5|TRBV9
CASSIDRVGETQYF
>TRBJ1-6|TRBV7-3
CASRRGTANSPLHF
>TRBJ2-7|TRBV2
CASSTGQGITYEQYF
>TRBJ1-1|TRBV20-1
CRPGGQGLIDTEAFF
>TRBJ1-1|TRBV7-9
CASSLKDMNTEAFF
>TRBJ2-2|TRBV25-1
CASSELGQGAYGELFF
>TRBJ1-6|TRBV19
CASSTWTANSPLHF
>TRBJ2-2|TRBV12-3/TRBV12-4
CARQGSNTGELFF
>TRBJ2-3|TRBV24-1
CATRGQGTDTQYF
>TRBJ2-7|TRBV9
CASSAVGTDSYEQYF
>TRBJ2-7|TRBV11-2
CASSLGTGGYEQYF
>TRBJ1-1|TRBV20-1
CSARDPQGDTEAFF
>TRBJ1-2|TRBV2
CASVSGSTANYGYTF
>TRBJ2-1|TRBV9
CASSEGLAGDHNEQFF
>TRBJ2-7|TRBV7-9
CASSQGLTIYSYEQYF
>TRBJ2-7|TRBV7-9
CASSPRAGGLDEQYF
>TRBJ2-2|TRBV4-3
CASSLGTGGPTGELFF
>TRBJ2-7|TRBV20-1
CSAREIGKNEQYF
>TRBJ2-2|TRBV10-3
CAIRGDGGVGTGELFF
>TRBJ2-2|TRBV7-9
CASSPAFAGENTGELFF
>TRBJ1-4|TRBV19
CASMVRTRGDEKLFF
>TRBJ2-7|TRBV10-1
CASRKGQGAYEQYF
>TRBJ2-1|TRBV13
CASSLGLAGAVNEQFF
>TRBJ1-3|TRBV11-3
CASSLVSTVGDTIYF
>TRBJ1-1|TRBV29-1
CSVVITGNTEAFF
>TRBJ2-1|TRBV5-4
CASSPQREAYNEQFF
>TRBJ2-2|TRBV5-5
CASSLVGLAQIGGELFF
>TRBJ1-2|TRBV20-1
CSARDRAQGGDYGYTF
>TRBJ2-3|TRBV10-2
CASTQTGGFTDTQYF
>TRBJ2-7|TRBV20-1
CSATTGLAYEQYF
>TRBJ2-3|TRBV6-2/TRBV6-3
CASSQTSGGGDTQYF
>TRBJ2-7|TRBV7-9
CASSSRGSGGGAQSNEQYF
>TRBJ2-7|TRBV7-9
CASSPRGSEVQYF
>TRBJ2-1|TRBV2
CASRPRDYPSNEQFF
>TRBJ2-5|TRBV5-1
CASSLQETQYF
>TRBJ2-2|TRBV19
CASNDRGRSGELFF
>TRBJ2-7|TRBV20-1
CSAKTGTRYYEQYF
>TRBJ2-5|TRBV7-3
CASSSFGQQETQYF
>TRBJ2-7|TRBV5-1
CASSLGKVGAIYEQYF
>TRBJ2-7|TRBV7-6
CASSRGVPSSYEQYF
>TRBJ2-7|TRBV7-9
CASSRQGSYEQYF
>TRBJ2-5|TRBV5-1
CASRRQDPETQYF
>TRBJ2-1|TRBV13
CASKQQVGGEQFF
>TRBJ2-2|TRBV2
CASSDDRSTGELFF
>TRBJ1-1|TRBV9
CASSVGQGVEAFF